Presented here are 8 T cell receptor beta chains from one specimen sequenced in a study of radiation and T cells in renal cell carcinoma. Data came from immunoSEQ multiplex PCR; TCRdb stores just in-frame clones and leaves some out. The table lists tens of thousands of clones, about 86% of them singletons. Time point specified: blood 2 weeks post-SBRT. The treatment is: 15 Gy SBRT to primary tumor, nephrectomy 4 weeks later. The specimen comprised blood, sampled from a patient whose treatment included radiotherapy and nephrectomy. Source of these receptors: a woman in her 50s with renal cell carcinoma.

J is TRBJ1-2 and V is TRBV28; weak D call: TRBD1 (5 bases). Looked up from germline, CDR1 is MDHEN and CDR2 is SYDVKM. This CDR3 has 13 residues. V dropped 9 bases and J dropped 4 bases, with 15 bases sitting between them. The CDR3 sequence is CASYGGATYGYTF. The CDR3 DNA reads TGTGCCAGTTACGGCGGGGCAACCTATGGCTACACCTTC.

The gene calls are TRBV20-1 and TRBJ2-7, with 8 bases identical to TRBD1. V dropped 7 bases and J dropped 6; count of bases not matched to a gene: 5. The CDR3 totals 11 residues. CDR1 is DFQATT and CDR2 is SNEGSKA in the germline V gene (reference sequence). The CDR3 here is CSGQGIGEQYF. CDR3 DNA sequence: TGCAGTGGACAGGGGATAGGCGAGCAGTACTTC.

This clone came up a few times. This CDR3 is also generated by other DNA sequences in the sample. The gene calls are TRBV6-5 and TRBJ1-1; the D is unclear. Trimming removed 2 bases at V and 0 bases at J, with 7 bases between. The CDR3 totals 14 residues. From germline, CDR1 is MNHEY and CDR2 SVGAGI. The CDR3 nucleotides read TGTGCCAGCAGTTACCGCGGGCTGAACACTGAAGCTTTCTTT. This gives the protein CASSYRGLNTEAFF.

The V gene is TRBV6-6, the J gene TRBJ2-6; D unresolved. Germline V gene data show CDR1 as MNHNY and CDR2 as SVGAGI (reference sequence). Between the trimmed V and J ends, which lost 11 bases and 0 bases, there was a span of 17 bases. The CDR3 extends over 16 amino acids. The CDR3 nucleotides read TGTGCCGGGATGCTTGGACCGGCCTCTGGGGCCAACGTCCTGACTTTC. It is translated as CAGMLGPASGANVLTF.

This clone was detected only once. This chain uses TRBV7-9 with TRBJ2-1; D call uncertain. Trimming took off 5 bases at V and 8 bases at J, with 10 bases between the two ends. This CDR3 is built from 12 residues. Germline CDR1 is SEHNR and CDR2 is FQNEAQ (reference sequence). The CDR3 reads CASSQTLHEQFF. The CDR3 DNA reads as TGTGCCAGCAGCCAGACACTTCATGAGCAGTTCTTC.

This chain links TRBV7-9 with TRBJ2-2, with 7 bases fitting TRBD2. Germline V gene sequence: CDR1 SEHNR, CDR2 FQNEAQ (reference sequence). The junction had 12 bases not matched to a gene; V was cut back by 6 bases and J by 2 bases. CDR3 length: 17 residues. The CDR3 DNA is TGTGCCAGCAGATTCATGGCGCGGGAGAGAAACACCGGGGAGCTGTTTTTT. Translated, it gives CASRFMARERNTGELFF.

The V gene is TRBV5-4, the J gene TRBJ1-1, with a weak D call TRBD1 (6 bases). The germline CDR1 and CDR2 sequences are SGHNT and YYREEE (reference sequence). V was shortened by 1 base and J by 2 bases, with 12 bases between the two germline ends. CDR3 length: 15 amino acids. CDR3 DNA: TGTGCCAGCAGCTTGACAGGGACCACCAACACTGAAGCTTTCTTT. Its translation is CASSLTGTTNTEAFF.

The chain has TRBV7-9 and TRBJ2-7, with D perhaps TRBD1 (5 bases). From germline, CDR1 is SEHNR and CDR2 FQNEAQ (reference sequence). Trimming removed 2 bases from V and 2 bases from J, with 7 bases in between. This CDR3 has 13 residues. In nucleotides, the CDR3 is TGTGCCAGCAGCTTACAGGGAACCTACGAGCAGTACTTC. Residues: CASSLQGTYEQYF. Filled out from reference TRBV7-9 and TRBJ2-7, the complete variable domain reads DTGVSQNPRHKITKRGQNVTFRCDPISEHNRLYWYRQTLGQGPEFLTYFQNEAQLEKSRLLSDRFSAERPKGSFSTLEIQRTEQGDSAMYLCASSLQGTYEQYFGPGTRLTVT.